The 32 T cell receptor beta chains listed next were all sequenced from one sample in a study of blood T cell repertoires in COVID-19. The assay was immunoSEQ multiplex PCR, and TCRdb's table has in-frame clones only and misses some. The repertoire consists of roughly 190,000 clones, with around 86% occurring once and the leading ten covering under 30%. Sequenced material: PBMCs or T cells enriched from blood (not recorded which). The receptor set was obtained from a woman in her 40s in a cohort exposed to, infected with or recovered from COVID-19 (not recorded which).

CDR3 in DNA: TGTGCCAGCAGCGAGACAGTGAACACTGAAGCTTTCTTT. Its translation: CASSETVNTEAFF. V and J are TRBV11-2 and TRBJ1-1; TRBD1 is a possible D gene (5 bases). Deletions cut 5 bases from V and 0 bases from J, with 7 bases between. The CDR3 has 13 amino acids. Germline loops: CDR1 SGHAT, CDR2 FQNNGV.

This chain connects TRBV5-4 to TRBJ1-2; no clear D. V was trimmed by 0 bases and J by 4 bases, leaving 4 bases between them. The CDR3 has 12 residues. Germline V lookup: CDR1 SGHNT, CDR2 YYREEE (reference sequence). CDR3 nucleotides: TGTGCCAGCAGCTTGGAGAGCTATGGCTACACCTTC. Amino acids: CASSLESYGYTF.

This sequence joins TRBV9 and TRBJ2-3, with a weak D call TRBD2 (5 bases). Trimming pared 3 bases from V and 5 bases from J, leaving 19 bases between. The CDR3 is 16 residues long. The germline CDR1 and CDR2 sequences are SGDLS and YYNGEE. CDR3 coding DNA: TGTGCCAGCAGCGCTCAACGGACGAGCGGTGAAGATACGCAGTATTTT. Translating gives CASSAQRTSGEDTQYF.

The genes are TRBV7-9 and TRBJ1-1; maybe TRBD1 (6 bases). The CDR3 loop spans 15 amino acids. The V gene's germline CDR1 is SEHNR and CDR2 FQNEAQ (reference sequence). Deletions cut 5 bases from V and 5 bases from J, with 18 bases between. The CDR3 DNA reads as TGTGCCAGCAGCAAAGGTCAGGGAGGGGGAACTGAAGCTTTCTTT. Translating it yields CASSKGQGGGTEAFF.

V gene TRBV15 combines with J gene TRBJ2-7, with TRBD2 matching 16 bases. The length of the CDR3 is 18 residues. V trimming: 2 bases; J trimming: 4 bases; junction bases outside the gene matches: 8. Germline V CDR1 and CDR2: LNHNV, YYDKDF (reference sequence). Here the CDR3 DNA reads TGTGCCACCAGCAGACCCGGGACTAGCGGGAGGGGAAAGTACGAGCAGTACTTC. The encoded protein is CATSRPGTSGRGKYEQYF. Combining the CDR3 with reference TRBV15 and TRBJ2-7 gives the whole variable domain DAMVIQNPRYQVTQFGKPVTLSCSQTLNHNVMYWYQQKSSQAPKLLFHYYDKDFNNEADTPDNFQSRRPNTSFCFLDIRSPGLGDTAMYLCATSRPGTSGRGKYEQYFGPGTRLTVT.

The V and J genes are TRBV2 and TRBJ2-1; TRBD1 agrees at 9 bases. The CDR3 runs 15 residues. Trimming took 6 bases from V and 1 from J; bases not matched to a gene: 4. Germline assignment: CDR1 SNHLY and CDR2 FYNNEI. In nucleotides, the CDR3 is TGTGCCAGCAGAGAGGGACAGGGATCCTACAATGAGCAGTTCTTC. It is translated as CASREGQGSYNEQFF.

The V gene is TRBV7-6, the J gene TRBJ2-3; 9 positions match TRBD2. Looked up from germline, CDR1 is SGHVS and CDR2 is FNYEAQ. The V gene end was trimmed by 1 base and the J gene end by 2 bases; junction bases not matched to a gene: 1. This CDR3 is 15 amino acids long. This chain's CDR3 is CASSLGLAVTDTQYF. CDR3 nucleotides: TGTGCCAGCAGCTTAGGACTAGCGGTCACAGATACGCAGTATTTT.

V usage is TRBV3-1 (or the pseudogene TRBV3-2) and J usage is TRBJ2-5; no reliable D call. Looked up from germline, CDR1 is LGHDT and CDR2 is YNNKEL (reference sequence). V lost 7 bases and J lost 5, with 17 bases in between. The CDR3 extends over 14 amino acids. The CDR3 reads CASTLKVVGETQYF. The CDR3 nucleotides read TGTGCCAGCACCTTGAAAGTGGTTGGCGAGACCCAGTACTTC.

J is TRBJ2-5 and V is TRBV5-4; 7 bases are shared with TRBD1. The V gene's germline CDR1 is SGHNT and CDR2 YYREEE (reference sequence). Trimming cost V 3 bases and J 4 bases; bases outside gene matches: 12. The CDR3 runs 16 residues. The CDR3 bases are TGTGCCAGCAGCTCGCTCCGGACAGGCGGTGGAGAGACCCAGTACTTC. Translating gives CASSSLRTGGGETQYF.

This sequence joins TRBV11-2 and TRBJ2-7; 7 bases fit TRBD1. The CDR3 runs 15 residues. Trimming cost V 1 base and J 3 bases; bases outside gene matches: 6. From germline, CDR1 is SGHAT and CDR2 FQNNGV. The CDR3 region is CASSLVPGQVYEQYF. CDR3 DNA sequence: TGTGCCAGCAGCTTAGTCCCCGGACAGGTCTACGAGCAGTACTTC.

V gene TRBV3-1 (or the pseudogene TRBV3-2) combines with J gene TRBJ1-2, with 8 nucleotides matching TRBD1. This CDR3 spans 14 amino acids. V shed 4 bases, J shed 6 bases, and the junction held 7 bases outside the gene matches. CDR1 is LGHDT, CDR2 YNNKEL, per germline (reference sequence). The CDR3 sequence: CASSPRPQGDGYTF. CDR3 nucleotide sequence: TGTGCCAGCAGCCCCAGACCACAGGGGGATGGCTACACCTTC.

The V call is TRBV11-2, the J call TRBJ2-1, with TRBD2 as a possible D gene (6 bases). With 1 base removed from V and 2 bases from J, the gap between germline ends came to 6 bases. Germline V CDR1 and CDR2: SGHAT, FQNNGV. The CDR3 spans 14 residues. The CDR3 DNA is TGTGCCAGCAGCTTAGGCGGGACCTACAATGAGCAGTTCTTC. Its translation: CASSLGGTYNEQFF.

The chain carries TRBV19 and TRBJ1-5; possibly TRBD1 for D (5 bases). Germline V lookup: CDR1 LNHDA, CDR2 SQIVND (reference sequence). V lost 3 bases, J lost 5 bases, and 14 bases lay in between. CDR3 length: 15 amino acids. CDR3 loop: CASSIVGPGYQPQHF. The CDR3 DNA is TGTGCCAGTAGTATTGTGGGGCCAGGCTATCAGCCCCAGCATTTT.

The V gene is TRBV18, the J gene TRBJ1-6; TRBD1 aligns across 9 bases. J was trimmed by 7 bases and V by 3 bases; bases with no gene match: 10. CDR3 length: 17 amino acids. Germline V gene data show CDR1 as KGHSH and CDR2 as LQKENI. CDR3 loop: CASSPKAGTGYNSPLHF. In DNA, the CDR3 is TGTGCCAGCTCACCTAAGGCCGGGACAGGGTACAATTCACCCCTCCACTTT.

The chain carries TRBV4-1 and TRBJ2-1, with 8 bases matching TRBD2. Germline CDR1 reads MGHRA; CDR2 reads YSYEKL. The V segment lost 6 bases and the J segment 6 bases; nucleotides outside the gene matches: 7. CDR3 length: 14 amino acids. The CDR3 here is CASSPRGGLNEQFF. The DNA of the CDR3 is TGCGCCAGCAGTCCCCGGGGGGGCCTCAATGAGCAGTTCTTC.

The chain uses TRBV5-5 and TRBJ2-5; TRBD1 matches 7 bases. Germline V CDR1 and CDR2: SGHKS, YYEKEE (reference sequence). V lost 4 bases, J lost 5 bases, and 14 bases stayed unmatched. The CDR3 spans 16 residues. The CDR3 loop reads CASSPRAGTASETQYF. The CDR3, as DNA: TGTGCCAGCAGCCCGAGGGCCGGGACAGCATCCGAGACCCAGTACTTC.

The V call is TRBV10-2, the J call TRBJ1-1; 7 nucleotides match TRBD1. This CDR3 comprises 13 residues. The germline V gene encodes CDR1 WSHSY and CDR2 SAAADI. Unmatched junction bases numbered 9, after V lost 10 bases and J lost 4 bases. CDR3 DNA: TGCGCCACCTCGACAGGGATCGGCACTGAAGCTTTCTTT. Translating it yields CATSTGIGTEAFF.

The chain is built from TRBV2 and TRBJ2-7, with D maybe TRBD1 (6 bases). The CDR3 has 14 amino acids. The V and J ends lost 8 bases and 2 bases respectively, with 16 bases between them. CDR1 SNHLY and CDR2 FYNNEI come from the germline V gene. CDR3 DNA: TGTGCCAGCTCCAGGACAGCCCAGACCTACGAGCAGTACTTC. Translating gives CASSRTAQTYEQYF. The full variable domain, its missing parts supplied by reference TRBV2 and TRBJ2-7, is EPEVTQTPSHQVTQMGQEVILRCVPISNHLYFYWYRQILGQKVEFLVSFYNNEISEKSEIFDDQFSVERPDGSNFTLKIRSTKLEDSAMYFCASSRTAQTYEQYFGPGTRLTVT.

This chain links TRBV11-2 with TRBJ2-2; 9 bases are a match to TRBD1. Germline V gene data show CDR1 as SGHAT and CDR2 as FQNNGV. J was trimmed by 5 bases and V by 4 bases; bases with no gene match: 8. This CDR3 contains 16 residues. DNA of the CDR3: TGTGCCAGCAGCTCCCTCCGGGACAGGGAAACCGGGGAGCTGTTTTTT. Its translation is CASSSLRDRETGELFF.

This clone was detected a few times. The V call is TRBV5-1, the J call TRBJ1-5, with a possible D match to TRBD1 (6 bases). Germline V gene sequence: CDR1 SGHRS, CDR2 YFSETQ. The V end was cut by 0 bases, the J end by 8 bases, with 15 bases between. This CDR3 region has 15 residues. The CDR3 loop reads CASSLVGGRGEPQHF. The CDR3 DNA sequence: TGCGCCAGCAGCTTGGTTGGGGGCCGGGGGGAGCCCCAGCATTTT. The full variable domain, with the rest looked up from reference TRBV5-1 and TRBJ1-5, is KAGVTQTPRYLIKTRGQQVTLSCSPISGHRSVSWYQQTPGQGLQFLFEYFSETQRNKGNFPGRFSGRQFSNSRSEMNVSTLELGDSALYLCASSLVGGRGEPQHFGDGTRLSIL.

In DNA form, the CDR3 reads TGTGCCAGCAGGGGAGCGTCGAACACTGAAGCTTTCTTT. Its protein is CASRGASNTEAFF. The V call is TRBV12-3 or TRBV12-4, the J call TRBJ1-1, with no clear D. This CDR3 contains 13 residues. V was shortened by 6 bases and J by 1 base, with 9 bases between the two germline ends.

The rearrangement links TRBV18 to TRBJ1-2; possibly TRBD1 for D (6 bases). Looked up from germline, CDR1 is KGHSH and CDR2 is LQKENI. Trimming shortened V by 0 bases and J by 3 bases, and 17 bases separated the two germline ends. This CDR3 is 17 amino acids long. The CDR3 DNA reads TGTGCCAGCTCACCACCTGAGGGGGACGGCATTGACTATGGCTACACCTTC. Its translation: CASSPPEGDGIDYGYTF.

This sequence joins TRBV27 and TRBJ1-2, with 10 bases matching TRBD1. V was pared by 5 bases and J by 1 base, with 10 bases of the junction left unmatched. The CDR3 is 17 amino acids. The germline V gene has CDR1 MNHEY and CDR2 SMNVEV (reference sequence). CDR3 nucleotides: TGTGCCAGCAGTCCGGGACAGGGGTTCCCTTATAACTATGGCTACACCTTC. Translated: CASSPGQGFPYNYGYTF.

The rearrangement uses TRBV27 and TRBJ2-7; tentatively, D is TRBD1 (6 bases). The germline gives CDR1 MNHEY, CDR2 SMNVEV (reference sequence). This CDR3 contains 16 residues. V was shortened by 8 bases and J by 1 base, with 21 bases between the two germline ends. CDR3 amino acids: CASGMGAGTKSYEQYF. The CDR3, as DNA: TGTGCCAGCGGCATGGGGGCCGGGACGAAATCCTACGAGCAGTACTTC.

The chain is built from TRBV19 and TRBJ2-3, with TRBD2 matching over 9 bases. The germline gives CDR1 LNHDA, CDR2 SQIVND (reference sequence). The CDR3 totals 17 residues. J gave up 4 bases and V 3 bases, and 11 bases lay outside the gene matches. The CDR3 sequence: CASSILGLAPLADTQYF. Here the CDR3 DNA reads TGTGCCAGTAGTATTCTCGGACTAGCGCCTTTGGCAGATACGCAGTATTTT.

CDR3 bases: TGCGCCAGCAGTCAATCGAGGGGACTAGCGCCTTCCTCCTACGAGCAGTACTTC. Its translation is CASSQSRGLAPSSYEQYF. The chain employs TRBV23-1 and TRBJ2-7, with 10 bases identical to TRBD2. TRBV23-1 has ORF status, its function being uncertain. The CDR3 totals 18 residues. V trimming: 0 bases; J trimming: 0 bases; junction bases outside the gene matches: 8.

This clone appeared a single time. The rearrangement joins TRBV10-3 to TRBJ2-2, with 7 bases matching TRBD1. The V and J ends lost 6 bases and 2 bases, in that order; junction bases with no gene match: 9. Per germline, CDR1 ENHRY and CDR2 SYGVKD. This CDR3 comprises 16 residues. CDR3 protein: CAIRSDRRLNTGELFF. CDR3 nucleotides: TGTGCCATCAGATCGGACAGGAGACTAAACACCGGGGAGCTGTTTTTT.

The chain couples TRBV5-1 to TRBJ1-2, with D uncertain. The V end lost 4 bases, the J end lost 1 base, and 14 bases lay between the germline ends. CDR3 length equals 15 residues. Germline V gives CDR1 SGHRS, CDR2 YFSETQ. The CDR3 loop is CASSPEDGNNYGYTF. DNA of the CDR3: TGCGCCAGCAGCCCTGAAGACGGGAATAACTATGGCTACACCTTC.

The CDR3 bases are TGTGCCAGCAGCTCCCGGACAGCGACGGATAACTATGGCTACACCTTC. This codes for CASSSRTATDNYGYTF. The chain is built from TRBV13 and TRBJ1-2; D might be TRBD1 (6 bases). V gave up 4 bases and J gave up 1 base, with 16 bases separating them. CDR1 PRHDT and CDR2 FYEKMQ come from the germline V gene (reference sequence). The CDR3 is made up of 16 amino acids.

V is TRBV28 and J is TRBJ1-5, with TRBD1 matching over 7 bases. V shed 3 bases and J 3 bases; nucleotides not matched to a gene: 5. Germline V gene sequence: CDR1 MDHEN, CDR2 SYDVKM. CDR3 length: 15 amino acids. As DNA, the CDR3 is TGTGCCAGCAGTTTTCAGGGGGGTTACAATCAGCCCCAGCATTTT. Protein: CASSFQGGYNQPQHF. The entire variable domain, with the rest obtained from reference TRBV28 and TRBJ1-5, is as follows: DVKVTQSSRYLVKRTGEKVFLECVQDMDHENMFWYRQDPGLGLRLIYFSYDVKMKEKGDIPEGYSVSREKKERFSLILESASTNQTSMYLCASSFQGGYNQPQHFGDGTRLSIL.

The chain combines TRBV5-1 with TRBJ1-1; no definite D call. Germline V gene data show CDR1 as SGHRS and CDR2 as YFSETQ. V shed 4 bases and J shed 0 bases, with 7 bases lying between them. The length of the CDR3 is 13 residues. CDR3 region: CASSQVMNTEAFF. For the CDR3, the DNA is TGCGCCAGCAGCCAGGTCATGAACACTGAAGCTTTCTTT.

This chain links TRBV10-3 with TRBJ2-7; tentatively, D is TRBD2 (5 bases). Per germline, CDR1 ENHRY and CDR2 SYGVKD. There are 17 residues in the CDR3. The V end was cut by 11 bases, the J end by 3 bases, with 29 bases between. CDR3: CARREYSRRVRNYEQYF. The CDR3 coding sequence is TGTGCCCGTAGGGAGTATTCCCGAAGGGTAAGGAACTACGAGCAGTACTTC.